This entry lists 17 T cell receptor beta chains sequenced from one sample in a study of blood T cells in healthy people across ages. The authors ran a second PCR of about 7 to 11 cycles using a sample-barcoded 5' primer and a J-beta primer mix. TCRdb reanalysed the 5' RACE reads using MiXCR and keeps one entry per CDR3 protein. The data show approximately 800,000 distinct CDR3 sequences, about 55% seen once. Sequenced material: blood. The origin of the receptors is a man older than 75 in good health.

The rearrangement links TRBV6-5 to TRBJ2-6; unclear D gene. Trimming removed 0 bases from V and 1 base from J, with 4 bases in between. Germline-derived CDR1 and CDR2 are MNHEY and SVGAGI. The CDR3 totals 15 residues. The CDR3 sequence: CASSYSTSGANVLTF. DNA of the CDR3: TGTGCCAGCAGTTACTCCACATCTGGGGCCAACGTCCTGACTTTC.

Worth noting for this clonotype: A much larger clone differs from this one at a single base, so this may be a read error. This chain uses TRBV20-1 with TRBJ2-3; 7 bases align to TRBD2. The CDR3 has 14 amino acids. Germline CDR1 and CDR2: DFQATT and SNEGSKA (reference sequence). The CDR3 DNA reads TGCAGTGTCGCCCCTGGGGGGGTGGAAGATGCGCAGTATTTT. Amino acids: CSVAPGGVEDAQYF.

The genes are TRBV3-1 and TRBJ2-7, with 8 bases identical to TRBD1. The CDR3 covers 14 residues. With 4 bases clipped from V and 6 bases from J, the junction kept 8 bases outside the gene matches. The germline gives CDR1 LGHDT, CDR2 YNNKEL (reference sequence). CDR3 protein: CASSPGQGWGEQYF. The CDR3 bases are TGTGCCAGCAGCCCCGGACAGGGTTGGGGCGAGCAGTACTTC.

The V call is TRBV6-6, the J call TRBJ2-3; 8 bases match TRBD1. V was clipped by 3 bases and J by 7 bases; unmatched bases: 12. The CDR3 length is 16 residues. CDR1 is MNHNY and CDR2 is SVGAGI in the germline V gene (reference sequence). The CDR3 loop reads CASSYPTLTGGHTQYF. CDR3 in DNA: TGTGCCAGCAGTTATCCGACCCTCACAGGGGGGCATACGCAGTATTTT.

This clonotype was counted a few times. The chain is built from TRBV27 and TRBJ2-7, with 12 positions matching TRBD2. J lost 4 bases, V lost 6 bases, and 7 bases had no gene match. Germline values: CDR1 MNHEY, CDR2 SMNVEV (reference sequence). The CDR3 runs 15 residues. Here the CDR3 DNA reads TGTGCCAGCAGGCGTCTAGCGGGAGGGCCATACGAGCAGTACTTC. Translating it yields CASRRLAGGPYEQYF.

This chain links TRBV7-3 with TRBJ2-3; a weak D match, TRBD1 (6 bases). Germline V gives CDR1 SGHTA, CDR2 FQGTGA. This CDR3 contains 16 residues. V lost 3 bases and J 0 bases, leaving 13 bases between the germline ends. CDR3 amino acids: CASSLSLGGSTDTQYF. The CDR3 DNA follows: TGTGCCAGCAGCTTGTCTTTAGGGGGAAGCACAGATACGCAGTATTTT. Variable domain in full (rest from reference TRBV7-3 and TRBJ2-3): GAGVSQTPSNKVTEKGKYVELRCDPISGHTALYWYRQSLGQGPEFLIYFQGTGAADDSGLPNDRFFAVRPEGSVSTLKIQRTERGDSAVYLCASSLSLGGSTDTQYFGPGTRLTVL.

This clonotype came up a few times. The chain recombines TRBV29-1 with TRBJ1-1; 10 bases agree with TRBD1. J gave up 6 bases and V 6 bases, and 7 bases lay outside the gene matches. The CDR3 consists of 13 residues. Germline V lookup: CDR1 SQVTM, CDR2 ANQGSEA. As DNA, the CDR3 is TGCAGCGTATCCGGGACAGGGGTGTCTGAAGCTTTCTTT. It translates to CSVSGTGVSEAFF.

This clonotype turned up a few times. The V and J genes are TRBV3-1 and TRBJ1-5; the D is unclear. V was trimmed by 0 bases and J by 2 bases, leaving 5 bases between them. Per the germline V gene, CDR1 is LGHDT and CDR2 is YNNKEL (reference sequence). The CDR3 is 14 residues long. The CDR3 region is CASSQDWGNQPQHF. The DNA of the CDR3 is TGTGCCAGCAGCCAAGATTGGGGCAATCAGCCCCAGCATTTT.

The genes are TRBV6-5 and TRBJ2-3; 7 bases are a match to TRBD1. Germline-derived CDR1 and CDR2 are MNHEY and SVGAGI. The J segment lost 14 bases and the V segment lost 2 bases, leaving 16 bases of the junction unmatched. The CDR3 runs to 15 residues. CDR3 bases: TGTGCCAGCAGTTACCTGGCAGGGGGTCACAGAGACGCGTATTTT. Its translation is CASSYLAGGHRDAYF.

The CDR3 coding sequence is TGTGCCAGCATGAGGGGGACAGGCAATCAGCCCCAGCATTTT. Translated, it gives CASMRGTGNQPQHF. The chain recombines TRBV6-5 with TRBJ1-5; 7 bases are shared with TRBD1. CDR3 length: 14 residues. V lost 7 bases to trimming and J lost 2 bases; unmatched junction nucleotides: 5. Germline CDR1 and CDR2: MNHEY and SVGAGI.

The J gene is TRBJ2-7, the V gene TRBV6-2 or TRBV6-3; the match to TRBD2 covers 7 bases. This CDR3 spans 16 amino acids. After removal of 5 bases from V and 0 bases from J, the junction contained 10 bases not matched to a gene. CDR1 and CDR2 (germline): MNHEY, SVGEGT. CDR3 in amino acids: CASSRVTGGSSYEQYF. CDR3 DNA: TGTGCCAGCAGTCGAGTTACAGGCGGGAGCTCCTACGAGCAGTACTTC.

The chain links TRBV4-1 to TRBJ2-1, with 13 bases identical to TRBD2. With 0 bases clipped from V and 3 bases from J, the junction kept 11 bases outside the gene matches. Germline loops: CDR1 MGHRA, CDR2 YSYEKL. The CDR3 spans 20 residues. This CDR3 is CASSQDRGLAGKPVYNEQFF. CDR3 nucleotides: TGCGCCAGCAGCCAAGATAGGGGACTAGCGGGAAAACCGGTCTACAATGAGCAGTTCTTC.

DNA for the CDR3: TGTGCCAGCAGCTTACTTCCCAGTAGCACAGATACGCAGTATTTT. The encoded protein is CASSLLPSSTDTQYF. The chain combines TRBV7-3 with TRBJ2-3; D is unclear. Germline V lookup: CDR1 SGHTA, CDR2 FQGTGA. This CDR3 has 15 amino acids. The V end was cut by 2 bases, the J end by 0 bases, with 9 bases between.

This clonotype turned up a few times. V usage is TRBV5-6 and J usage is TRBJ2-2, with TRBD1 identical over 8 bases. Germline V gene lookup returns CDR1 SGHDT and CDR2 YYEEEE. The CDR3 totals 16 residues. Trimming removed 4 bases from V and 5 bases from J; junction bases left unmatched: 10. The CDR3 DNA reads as TGTGCCAGCAGCATGCAGGGGGCTTTTTGGACCGGGGAGCTGTTTTTT. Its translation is CASSMQGAFWTGELFF.

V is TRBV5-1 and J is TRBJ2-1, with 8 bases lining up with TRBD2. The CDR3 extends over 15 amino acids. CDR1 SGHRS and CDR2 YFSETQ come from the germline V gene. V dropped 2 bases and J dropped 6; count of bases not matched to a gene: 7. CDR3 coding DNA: TGCGCCAGCAGCTTTGTGATACTAGCGGTCAATGAGCAGTTCTTC. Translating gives CASSFVILAVNEQFF.

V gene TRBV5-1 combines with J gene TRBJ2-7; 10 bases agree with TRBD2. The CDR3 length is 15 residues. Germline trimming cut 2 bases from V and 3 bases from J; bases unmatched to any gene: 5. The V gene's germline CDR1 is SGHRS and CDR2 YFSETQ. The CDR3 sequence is CASSFLAGDSYEQYF. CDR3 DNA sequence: TGCGCCAGCAGCTTCCTAGCGGGAGATAGCTACGAGCAGTACTTC. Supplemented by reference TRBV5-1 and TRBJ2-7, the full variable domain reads KAGVTQTPRYLIKTRGQQVTLSCSPISGHRSVSWYQQTPGQGLQFLFEYFSETQRNKGNFPGRFSGRQFSNSRSEMNVSTLELGDSALYLCASSFLAGDSYEQYFGPGTRLTVT.

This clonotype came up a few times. As DNA, the CDR3 is TGTGCCAGCAGCTTGGAGGGCCTCCAGTTCTTC. This gives the protein CASSLEGLQFF. The genes are TRBV11-2 and TRBJ2-1; possible D gene TRBD2, 6 bases. Germline CDR1 is SGHAT and CDR2 is FQNNGV. Trimming took 3 bases from V and 13 from J, leaving 10 bases between them. CDR3 length: 11 amino acids.